These 15 T cell receptor beta chains share one sample of origin, sequenced in a study of post-analysis software for immune sequencing data. Unique molecular identifiers tagged the TCR beta cDNA libraries. TCRdb re-called the PCR reads with MiXCR, one entry per CDR3 protein. Counted here are hundreds of thousands of distinct CDR3 sequences, 55% to 60% occurring once; the ten biggest clones make up about 10%. Their cognate antigens are unknown. Findings and caveats of the study: Included in a set of roughly five TRBV segments more frequent in patients than controls were TRBV5-6, TRBV5-1 and TRBV20-1.

What was sequenced was blood. These receptors were taken from a girl aged 2 to 9 with multiple sclerosis.

The rearrangement uses TRBV2 and TRBJ2-7, with TRBD1 matching 9 bases. The junction had 5 bases not matched to a gene; V was cut back by 7 bases and J by 4 bases. Per the germline V gene, CDR1 is SNHLY and CDR2 is FYNNEI. The CDR3 loop spans 13 amino acids. In DNA, the CDR3 is TGTGCCAGCAAGGGGACAGGGTTATACGAGCAGTACTTC. Its protein is CASKGTGLYEQYF.

The J gene is TRBJ2-7, the V gene TRBV20-1, with D possibly called TRBD1 or TRBD2 (6 bases each). The CDR3 is 14 residues long. The germline V gene encodes CDR1 DFQATT and CDR2 SNEGSKA (reference sequence). Trimming removed 3 bases at V and 7 bases at J, with 19 bases between. The CDR3 DNA follows: TGCAGTGCTAGTGATGGTGGGGGGCGGTTGGAGCAGTACTTC. It encodes CSASDGGGRLEQYF.

This clonotype was picked up one time. This chain uses TRBV20-1 with TRBJ2-7; D is unclear. CDR1 is DFQATT, CDR2 SNEGSKA, per germline (reference sequence). The V end lost 3 bases, the J end lost 2 bases, and 14 bases lay between the germline ends. The CDR3 has 14 amino acids. CDR3 region: CSARARRYAYEQYF. DNA for the CDR3: TGCAGTGCTAGGGCGCGGCGATACGCCTACGAGCAGTACTTC.

Many counts were recorded for this clonotype. The chain carries TRBV12-3 or TRBV12-4 and TRBJ2-5, with 8 bases fitting TRBD1. Losses at the gene ends were 3 bases for V and 2 bases for J; bases not matched to a gene: 2. This CDR3 contains 14 residues. CDR3 nucleotides: TGTGCCAGCAGTTTCGGGACAGGACAAGAGACCCAGTACTTC. This gives the protein CASSFGTGQETQYF.

The chain employs TRBV5-6 and TRBJ2-7, with 8 bases lining up with TRBD2. Per germline, CDR1 SGHDT and CDR2 YYEEEE. The trim removed 1 base at V and 4 bases at J, leaving 4 bases unmatched. This CDR3 region has 14 residues. The CDR3: CASSLQSGGYEQYF. CDR3 DNA: TGTGCCAGCAGCTTGCAGTCGGGAGGGTACGAGCAGTACTTC. The full variable domain, in which reference TRBV5-6 and TRBJ2-7 provide the parts outside the CDR3, is DAGVTQSPTHLIKTRGQQVTLRCSPKSGHDTVSWYQQALGQGPQFIFQYYEEEERQRGNFPDRFSGHQFPNYSSELNVNALLLGDSALYLCASSLQSGGYEQYFGPGTRLTVT.

The V gene is TRBV12-3 or TRBV12-4, the J gene TRBJ2-1; TRBD1 might be the D (6 bases). Trimming took 0 bases from V and 4 from J, leaving 13 bases between them. This CDR3 has 16 residues. The CDR3 sequence is CASSLAPRGLYNEQFF. The DNA for the CDR3 is TGTGCCAGCAGTTTAGCCCCCAGGGGCCTATACAATGAGCAGTTCTTC.

The chain employs TRBV6-2 or TRBV6-3 and TRBJ1-2; D is uncertain. Deletions cut 5 bases from V and 0 bases from J, with 19 bases between. From germline, CDR1 is MNHEY and CDR2 SVGEGT. The CDR3 sequence is 17 residues long. For the CDR3, the DNA is TGTGCCAGCAGTACGGGGAGTCCGGGATCCACTAACTATGGCTACACCTTC. It codes for CASSTGSPGSTNYGYTF.

This clonotype was observed a few times. The chain recombines TRBV6-5 with TRBJ2-4; TRBD1 is a possible D gene (5 bases). The J call may be in error: the DNA end matches TRBJ2-7 better. Looked up from germline, CDR1 is MNHEY and CDR2 is SVGAGI. The CDR3 extends over 16 amino acids. DNA of the CDR3: TGTGCCAGCAGCCCACTCGACAGACCAACTTCCTACGAGCAGTACTTC. It is translated as CASSPLDRPTSYEQYF.

This clonotype was observed a single time. The CDR3 region has the DNA TGTGCCAGCAGTTTAGGTTCTCTGGGACTTAGCAATCAGCCCCAGCATTTT. Translating gives CASSLGSLGLSNQPQHF. This chain links TRBV12-3 or TRBV12-4 with TRBJ1-5; a possible D gene is TRBD1 (5 bases). Trimming pared 1 base from V and 0 bases from J, leaving 13 bases between. CDR3 length: 17 amino acids.

The rearrangement links TRBV27 to TRBJ1-5, with D unclear. V lost 6 bases, J lost 1 base, and 16 bases lay in between. There are 16 residues in the CDR3. Germline CDR1 and CDR2: MNHEY and SMNVEV (reference sequence). This chain's CDR3 is CASSPRSHLSNQPQHF. The DNA of the CDR3 is TGTGCCAGCAGCCCAAGGAGTCACTTAAGCAATCAGCCCCAGCATTTT.

The genes are TRBV5-1 and TRBJ2-3; a possible D gene is TRBD1 (6 bases). V lost 0 bases to trimming and J lost 2 bases, with 16 bases between them. The CDR3 is 17 residues long. Looked up from germline, CDR1 is SGHRS and CDR2 is YFSETQ. This CDR3 is CASSLGNRVADTDTQYF. The DNA of the CDR3 is TGCGCCAGCAGCTTGGGGAACAGGGTGGCGGACACAGATACGCAGTATTTT.

A few counts support this clonotype. The CDR3 coding sequence is TGTGCCACCAGTGATTTTGTGCGGGGAAGCACAGATACGCAGTATTTT. Its protein product is CATSDFVRGSTDTQYF. The rearrangement joins TRBV24-1 to TRBJ2-3; D may be TRBD2 (6 bases). This CDR3 spans 16 amino acids. Germline V gene sequence: CDR1 KGHDR, CDR2 SFDVKD. V shed 1 base and J shed 0 bases, with 10 bases lying between them.

The V and J genes are TRBV7-8 and TRBJ2-5, with D perhaps TRBD1 (5 bases). The ends were cut back, 8 bases at V and 2 bases at J, with 21 bases in the middle. The CDR3 extends over 16 amino acids. Germline CDR1 reads SGHVS; CDR2 reads FQNEAQ. The CDR3 spells CASLRARVSGQETQYF. As DNA, the CDR3 is TGTGCCAGCTTAAGGGCAAGGGTTTCAGGGCAAGAGACCCAGTACTTC.

This chain connects TRBV10-3 to TRBJ2-5; D not certain. Between the trimmed V and J ends, which lost 6 bases and 3 bases, there was a span of 14 bases. Germline V lookup: CDR1 ENHRY, CDR2 SYGVKD. This CDR3 has 14 residues. Written as DNA, the CDR3 is TGTGCCATCAGCATCAACGAGGCCAAAGAGACCCAGTACTTC. It specifies CAISINEAKETQYF.

In this sample, this clonotype turned up once. The chain joins TRBV2 to TRBJ1-2; D perhaps matches TRBD1 (6 bases). The germline gives CDR1 SNHLY, CDR2 FYNNEI. The ends were cut back, 6 bases at V and 5 bases at J, with 19 bases in the middle. This CDR3 has 15 amino acids. The CDR3 region is CASSGGQNDAYGYTF. CDR3 coding DNA: TGTGCCAGCAGCGGTGGACAGAATGATGCGTATGGCTACACCTTC.